This T cell receptor (beta chain) derives from a study of regulatory T cells in long-lasting Graves disease. CDR3 length: 15 amino acids. From germline, CDR1 is SGHRS and CDR2 YFSETQ. The V segment lost 2 bases and the J segment 1 base; nucleotides outside the gene matches: 4. Arm-PCR of CDR3 regions with iRepertoire HTBI primers generated TCR beta libraries. From the multiplex PCR reads, TCRdb called clonotypes with MiXCR, one entry per CDR3 protein. The sample yields 400,000 to 500,000 distinct CDR3 sequences, more than 12% seen once. This clonotype was counted many times. Time point described: newly diagnosed GD, antithyroid drugs for less than 3 months. Generation of the TCR library employed RNA extracted from PBMCs. These sequences were also reported in another study, on T cells in Graves' hyperthyroidism and ophthalmopathy.

This chain joins TRBV5-1 and TRBJ2-5; 8 bases line up with TRBD2. The TCR sequence derives from a woman in her thirties with Graves disease. This specimen was peripheral blood mononuclear cells (PBMCs), taken at new diagnosis, from a patient treated with antithyroid drugs. The DNA of the CDR3 is TGCGCCAGCAGCTTTTCAGCGGGAGTCCAAGAGACCCAGTACTTC. Protein sequence: CASSFSAGVQETQYF. Looking up the rest from reference TRBV5-1 and TRBJ2-5 gives the full variable domain: KAGVTQTPRYLIKTRGQQVTLSCSPISGHRSVSWYQQTPGQGLQFLFEYFSETQRNKGNFPGRFSGRQFSNSRSEMNVSTLELGDSALYLCASSFSAGVQETQYFGPGTRLLVL.